These T cell receptor beta chains were read from a single sample in a study of technical replicates of blood from a handful of donors. Some clones are missing from TCRdb's copy, which holds only in-frame ones; the method was immunoSEQ multiplex PCR. This sample has roughly 79,000 clones, with nearly 97% found just once. The sequencing input was T cells isolated from PBMCs. The receptor source for this set is a human donor in good health. Both conserved end residues are part of each CDR3. D genes are given only for firm matches. A row's size may be missing; if present it is once, few, many or a size class.

v_call	clone_size	j_call	d_call	cdr3_aa	cdr3_nt
TRBV6-5	-	TRBJ1-4	TRBD1	CASSYSGTGREKLFF	TGTGCCAGCAGTTACTCCGGGACAGGGCGAGAAAAACTGTTTTTT
TRBV5-1	-	TRBJ2-1	TRBD2	CASSLAAGGYNEQFF	TGCGCCAGCAGCTTGGCAGCGGGAGGCTACAATGAGCAGTTCTTC
TRBV15	-	TRBJ1-5	TRBD1	CATSRGPRTGLNQPQHF	TGTGCCACCAGCAGAGGTCCTAGGACAGGGTTAAATCAGCCCCAGCATTTT
TRBV5-4	-	TRBJ2-7	TRBD2	CAVRAGGSYEQYF	TGTGCCGTCAGGGCGGGGGGCTCCTACGAGCAGTACTTC
TRBV11-3	-	TRBJ2-3	TRBD2	CASSKKTSGSTDTQYF	TGTGCCAGCAGTAAAAAGACTAGCGGGAGCACAGATACGCAGTATTTT
TRBV29-1	-	TRBJ1-3	-	CSYIPDTSPRNTIYF	TGCAGCTATATTCCTGACACCAGCCCACGAAACACCATATATTTT
TRBV7-6	once	TRBJ1-3	-	CASSPFSGNTIYF	TGTGCCAGCAGCCCGTTCTCTGGAAACACCATATATTTT
TRBV6-5	-	TRBJ1-5	-	CASSYRGANQPQHF	TGTGCCAGCAGTTACCGGGGGGCGAACCAGCCCCAGCATTTT
TRBV6-6	-	TRBJ1-5	-	CASSYTRDSNQPQHF	TGTGCCAGCAGTTACACCAGGGATAGCAATCAGCCCCAGCATTTT
TRBV27	once	TRBJ2-1	-	CASSLAVGGYNEQFF	TGTGCCAGCAGCCTCGCGGTGGGAGGCTACAATGAGCAGTTCTTC
TRBV19	once	TRBJ1-2	TRBD1	CASSRDRGAYGYTF	TGTGCCAGTAGTAGAGACAGGGGCGCCTATGGCTACACCTTC
TRBV2	-	TRBJ2-7	-	CASSEFRIGQYF	TGTGCCAGCAGTGAATTCAGGATAGGGCAGTACTTC
TRBV6-4	-	TRBJ1-2	-	CASRPRGDHYGYTF	TGTGCCAGCCGCCCCCGGGGGGACCACTATGGCTACACCTTC
TRBV5-1	-	TRBJ2-2	-	CASTKGPGQTGELFF	TGCGCCAGCACCAAAGGGCCAGGGCAAACCGGGGAGCTGTTTTTT
TRBV6-5	-	TRBJ2-7	-	CASSYSQGPSYEQYF	TGTGCCAGCAGTTACTCGCAGGGCCCCTCCTACGAGCAGTACTTC